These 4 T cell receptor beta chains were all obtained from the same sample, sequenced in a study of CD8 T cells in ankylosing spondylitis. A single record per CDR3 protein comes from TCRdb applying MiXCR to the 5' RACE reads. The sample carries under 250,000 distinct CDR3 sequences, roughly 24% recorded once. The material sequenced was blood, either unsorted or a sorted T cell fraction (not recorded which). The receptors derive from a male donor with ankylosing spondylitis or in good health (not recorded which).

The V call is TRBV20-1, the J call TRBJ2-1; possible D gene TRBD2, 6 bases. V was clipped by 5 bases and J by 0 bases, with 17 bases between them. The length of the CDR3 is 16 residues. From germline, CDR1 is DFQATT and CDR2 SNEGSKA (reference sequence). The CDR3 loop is CSALTLAESSYNEQFF. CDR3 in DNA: TGCAGTGCTCTTACTTTAGCGGAGAGCTCCTACAATGAGCAGTTCTTC.

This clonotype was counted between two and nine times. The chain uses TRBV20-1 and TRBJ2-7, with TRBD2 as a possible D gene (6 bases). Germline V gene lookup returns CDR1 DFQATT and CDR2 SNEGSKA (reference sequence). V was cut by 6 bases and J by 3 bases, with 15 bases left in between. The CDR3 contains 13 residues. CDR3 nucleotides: TGCAGTGCGCGGGGACCCAAGCACTACGAGCAGTACTTC. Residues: CSARGPKHYEQYF.

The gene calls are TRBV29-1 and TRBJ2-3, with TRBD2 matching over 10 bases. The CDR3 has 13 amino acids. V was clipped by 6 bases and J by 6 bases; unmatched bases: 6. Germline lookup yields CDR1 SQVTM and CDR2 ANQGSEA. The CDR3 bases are TGCAGCGTCTTAGCGGGAGGAGCCGATACGCAGTATTTT. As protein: CSVLAGGADTQYF.

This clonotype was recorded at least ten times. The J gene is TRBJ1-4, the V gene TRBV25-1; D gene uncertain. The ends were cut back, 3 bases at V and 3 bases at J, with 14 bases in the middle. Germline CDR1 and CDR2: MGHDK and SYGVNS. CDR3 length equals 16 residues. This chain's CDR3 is CASSDPWRAANEKLFF. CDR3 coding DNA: TGTGCCAGCAGTGACCCGTGGAGGGCTGCTAATGAAAAACTGTTTTTT.